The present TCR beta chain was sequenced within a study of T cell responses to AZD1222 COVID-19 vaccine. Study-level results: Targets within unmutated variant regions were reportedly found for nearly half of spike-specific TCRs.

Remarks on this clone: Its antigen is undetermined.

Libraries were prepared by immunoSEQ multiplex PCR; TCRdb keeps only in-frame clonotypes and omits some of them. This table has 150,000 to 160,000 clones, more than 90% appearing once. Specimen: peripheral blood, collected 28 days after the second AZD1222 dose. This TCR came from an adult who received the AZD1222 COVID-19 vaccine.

CDR3 region: CASSRLATQGNEQYF. Written as DNA, the CDR3 is TGTGCCAGCAGCCGACTAGCAACCCAAGGGAACGAGCAGTACTTC. The chain carries TRBV11-2 and TRBJ2-7; 7 bases fit TRBD2. This CDR3 spans 15 amino acids. Germline V lookup: CDR1 SGHAT, CDR2 FQNNGV. V lost 5 bases to trimming and J lost 5 bases; unmatched junction nucleotides: 12.